These 12 T cell receptor beta chains were all obtained from the same sample, sequenced in a study of Tregs in tolerant kidney transplant recipients (dated by TCRdb to between 2017 and 2020). Libraries were built with the immunoSEQ multiplex PCR assay. The clones in this table, taken by TCRdb from immuneACCESS, are in-frame only. Not every clone is retained; where verified, under half of the shortfall comes from an unresolved V gene, and the cause of the rest is unknown. This sample gives fewer than 80,000 clones in total; nearly 98% of them show up just once. The top ten clonotypes cover 0.34% of the sample. The intended sense of this specimen's time point label: blood sample drawn before combined kidney and bone marrow transplant. The sequences come from Tregs from blood, collected before the transplant. The receptors derive from a human donor who received a combined kidney and bone marrow transplant.

The chain combines TRBV7-3 with TRBJ2-2; TRBD2 matches 7 bases. The CDR3 runs to 15 residues. Germline CDR1 reads SGHTA; CDR2 reads FQGTGA. The V and J ends lost 1 base and 6 bases, in that order; junction bases with no gene match: 5. This CDR3 is CASSLSGGSPGELFF. The CDR3 coding sequence is TGTGCCAGCAGCTTAAGCGGGGGAAGTCCCGGGGAGCTGTTTTTT.

This clone was counted once. The chain is built from TRBV15 and TRBJ2-1; D might be TRBD2 (6 bases). The CDR3 is 15 amino acids. Germline V gives CDR1 LNHNV, CDR2 YYDKDF (reference sequence). The V gene lost 1 base and the J gene lost 10 bases, with 17 bases spanning the gap. The CDR3 is CATSRVSGVLLEQFF. The CDR3 coding sequence is TGTGCCACCAGCAGAGTATCGGGGGTTCTCCTCGAGCAGTTCTTC.

The genes are TRBV19 and TRBJ1-2, with D perhaps TRBD1 (6 bases). The ends were cut back, 3 bases at V and 0 bases at J, with 11 bases in the middle. This CDR3 contains 15 residues. Germline V CDR1 and CDR2: LNHDA, SQIVND (reference sequence). The CDR3 nucleotides read TGTGCCAGTAGTATGTCGGGGGGCGCTAACTATGGCTACACCTTC. This gives the protein CASSMSGGANYGYTF.

The rearrangement uses TRBV6-1 and TRBJ1-1, with D unclear. Germline values: CDR1 MNHNS, CDR2 SASEGT. Trimming removed 3 bases from V and 0 bases from J, with 8 bases in between. There are 14 residues in the CDR3. The CDR3, as DNA: TGTGCCAGCAGTGATAGAGGAATGAACACTGAAGCTTTCTTT. Protein sequence: CASSDRGMNTEAFF.

The V gene is TRBV11-3, the J gene TRBJ1-1, with 7 nucleotides matching TRBD1. This CDR3 spans 12 amino acids. V shed 2 bases and J 6 bases; nucleotides not matched to a gene: 0. Germline V CDR1 and CDR2: SGHNT, YENEEA. The CDR3 DNA reads as TGTGCCAGCAGCTTACAGGGGGCTGAAGCTTTCTTT. It specifies CASSLQGAEAFF.

The chain links TRBV15 to TRBJ2-7; TRBD1 aligns across 7 bases. The CDR3 totals 14 residues. Germline-derived CDR1 and CDR2 are LNHNV and YYDKDF (reference sequence). Losses at the gene ends were 3 bases for V and 7 bases for J; bases not matched to a gene: 9. The CDR3: CATSRETGFLEQYF. In nucleotides, the CDR3 is TGTGCCACCAGCAGGGAGACAGGGTTTTTGGAGCAGTACTTC.

The gene calls are TRBV29-1 and TRBJ2-5; the D gene is possibly TRBD2 (5 bases). Trimming removed 6 bases at V and 1 base at J, with 9 bases between. The CDR3 is made up of 12 amino acids. Germline values: CDR1 SQVTM, CDR2 ANQGSEA. The CDR3 bases are TGCAGCGTGAGGGCTAGCCAAGAGACCCAGTACTTC. Encoded protein: CSVRASQETQYF. The full variable domain, in which reference TRBV29-1 and TRBJ2-5 provide the parts outside the CDR3, is SAVISQKPSRDICQRGTSLTIQCQVDSQVTMMFWYRQQPGQSLTLIATANQGSEATYESGFVIDKFPISRPNLTFSTLTVSNMSPEDSSIYLCSVRASQETQYFGPGTRLLVL.

The chain has TRBV7-9 and TRBJ2-4; TRBD2 matches at 9 bases. Germline assignment: CDR1 SEHNR and CDR2 FQNEAQ (reference sequence). This CDR3 has 17 amino acids. Trimming removed 1 base from V and 0 bases from J; junction bases left unmatched: 4. The CDR3 nucleotides read TGTGCCAGCAGCTTAGGGGGTAGCGGGAGAGCCAAAAACATTCAGTACTTC. It is translated as CASSLGGSGRAKNIQYF. Looking up the rest from reference TRBV7-9 and TRBJ2-4 gives the full variable domain: DTGVSQNPRHKITKRGQNVTFRCDPISEHNRLYWYRQTLGQGPEFLTYFQNEAQLEKSRLLSDRFSAERPKGSFSTLEIQRTEQGDSAMYLCASSLGGSGRAKNIQYFGAGTRLSVL.

This clone showed up just once. CDR3 sequence reads: CASSLAGLANTGELFF. The DNA for the CDR3 is TGCGCCAGCAGCTTGGCAGGGCTAGCGAACACCGGGGAGCTGTTTTTT. This rearrangement joins TRBV5-1 to TRBJ2-2; D possibly corresponds to TRBD1 (5 bases). Germline CDR1 SGHRS, CDR2 YFSETQ. This CDR3 is built from 16 residues. V was cut by 0 bases and J by 0 bases, with 9 bases left in between.

The rearrangement uses TRBV9 and TRBJ2-5; D is unresolved. Trimming took 4 bases from V and 3 from J, leaving 10 bases between them. Germline loops: CDR1 SGDLS, CDR2 YYNGEE. The CDR3 loop spans 13 amino acids. CDR3 region: CASSRGSKETQYF. Here the CDR3 DNA reads TGTGCCAGCAGCCGAGGTTCTAAAGAGACCCAGTACTTC.

V usage is TRBV9 and J usage is TRBJ2-2; 11 bases fit TRBD2. There are 16 residues in the CDR3. J gave up 8 bases and V 0 bases, and 6 bases lay outside the gene matches. Per germline, CDR1 SGDLS and CDR2 YYNGEE. In DNA form, the CDR3 reads TGTGCCAGCAGCGTAGGATTAGCGGGAGGGAGAGGGGAGCTGTTTTTT. Translation: CASSVGLAGGRGELFF.

This chain uses TRBV18 with TRBJ1-1; 7 nucleotides align to TRBD1. Germline V gene lookup returns CDR1 KGHSH and CDR2 LQKENI. V was clipped by 3 bases and J by 4 bases; unmatched bases: 5. The CDR3 is 14 amino acids. The CDR3 coding sequence is TGTGCCAGCTCACCGACAGGGAGTGGCACTGAAGCTTTCTTT. Residues: CASSPTGSGTEAFF.